This TCR beta chain was found in a study of T cell repertoires and HLA-DP antigens. Study information: CD4+ T cells were cocultured with HeLa cells expressing HLA-DP. One stimulator alloantigen differed from self by one groove amino acid; the other by ten.

The study's findings and limits: Responder cells were total CD4+ cells with a HeLa antigen-presenting system.

Germline V gene lookup returns CDR1 SGHTA and CDR2 FQGNSA. CDR3 length: 15 amino acids. The ends lost 5 bases at V and 5 bases at J; junction bases unmatched: 11. Using immunoSEQ multiplex PCR, the repertoire was profiled, and TCRdb retains in-frame clones only, with some absent. The table has about 73,000 clones, just under 80% seen once. Average purity of the negatively selected CD4+ T cells was approximately 98%. Comments on this clone: Its antigen is undetermined.

The rearrangement joins TRBV7-2 to TRBJ2-5, with 7 positions matching TRBD1. The sequenced material came from CD4+ T cells from PBMCs. The receptor was isolated from a man in his sixties in good health and CMV-seronegative. The CDR3 DNA reads TGTGCCAGCAGCCGTACGGGACAGCCTACCGAGACCCAGTACTTC. Protein product: CASSRTGQPTETQYF. Together with reference TRBV7-2 and TRBJ2-5, the CDR3 gives the full variable domain: GAGVSQSPSNKVTEKGKDVELRCDPISGHTALYWYRQSLGQGLEFLIYFQGNSAPDKSGLPSDRFSAERTGGSVSTLTIQRTQQEDSAVYLCASSRTGQPTETQYFGPGTRLLVL.